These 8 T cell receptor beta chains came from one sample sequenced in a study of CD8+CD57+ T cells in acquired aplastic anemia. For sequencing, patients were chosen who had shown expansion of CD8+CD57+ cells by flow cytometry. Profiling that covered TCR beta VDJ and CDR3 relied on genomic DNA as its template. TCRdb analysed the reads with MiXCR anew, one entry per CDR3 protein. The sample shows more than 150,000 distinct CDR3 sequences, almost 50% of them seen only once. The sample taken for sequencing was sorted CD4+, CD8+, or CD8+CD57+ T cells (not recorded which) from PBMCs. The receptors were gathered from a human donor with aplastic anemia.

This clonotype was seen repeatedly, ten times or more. CDR3 residues: CASSFLGQGSYEQYF. The CDR3 bases are TGTGCCAGCAGTTTTTTGGGACAGGGATCCTACGAGCAGTACTTC. This sequence joins TRBV12-3 or TRBV12-4 and TRBJ2-7; TRBD1 matches at 9 bases. There are 15 residues in the CDR3. Trimming removed 3 bases from V and 1 base from J; junction bases left unmatched: 4.

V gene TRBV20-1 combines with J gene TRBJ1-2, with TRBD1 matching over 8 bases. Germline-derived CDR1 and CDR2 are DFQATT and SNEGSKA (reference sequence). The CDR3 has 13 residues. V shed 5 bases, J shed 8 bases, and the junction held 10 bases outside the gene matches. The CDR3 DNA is TGCAGTGCTGATCCGGACAGGGCAGTCGGCTACACCTTC. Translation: CSADPDRAVGYTF.

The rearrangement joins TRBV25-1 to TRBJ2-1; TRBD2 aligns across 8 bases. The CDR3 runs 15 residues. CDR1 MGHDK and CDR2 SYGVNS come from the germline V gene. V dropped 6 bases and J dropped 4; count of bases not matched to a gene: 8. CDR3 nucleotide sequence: TGTGCCAGCAGCTTGCCACGGGAGGGATACAATGAGCAGTTCTTC. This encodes CASSLPREGYNEQFF.

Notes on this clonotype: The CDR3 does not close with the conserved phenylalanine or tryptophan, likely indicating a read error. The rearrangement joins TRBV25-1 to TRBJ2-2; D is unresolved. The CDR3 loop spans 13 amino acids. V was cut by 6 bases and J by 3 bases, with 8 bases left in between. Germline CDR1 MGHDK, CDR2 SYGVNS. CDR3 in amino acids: CASSDRHTGELFS. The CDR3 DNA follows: TGTGCCAGCAGCGATCGGCACACCGGGGAGCTGTTTTCT.

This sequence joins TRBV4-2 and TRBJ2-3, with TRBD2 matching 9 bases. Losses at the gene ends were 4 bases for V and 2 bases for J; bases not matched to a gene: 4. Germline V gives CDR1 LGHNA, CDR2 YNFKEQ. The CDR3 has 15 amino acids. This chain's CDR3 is CASSRTSETTDTQYF. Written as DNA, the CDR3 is TGTGCCAGCAGCCGGACTAGCGAGACCACAGATACGCAGTATTTT.

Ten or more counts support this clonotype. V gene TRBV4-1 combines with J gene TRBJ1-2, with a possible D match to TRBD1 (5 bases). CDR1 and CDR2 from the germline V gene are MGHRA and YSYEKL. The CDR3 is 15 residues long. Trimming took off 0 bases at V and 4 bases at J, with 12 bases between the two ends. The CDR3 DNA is TGCGCCAGCAGCCAAGATGGTAGACAGTTCTATGGCTACACCTTC. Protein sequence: CASSQDGRQFYGYTF.

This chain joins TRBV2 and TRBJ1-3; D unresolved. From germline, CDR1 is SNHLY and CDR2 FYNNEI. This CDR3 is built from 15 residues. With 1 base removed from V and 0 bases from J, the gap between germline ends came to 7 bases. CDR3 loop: CASSEVAGSGNTIYF. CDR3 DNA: TGTGCCAGCAGTGAAGTGGCGGGCTCTGGAAACACCATATATTTT.

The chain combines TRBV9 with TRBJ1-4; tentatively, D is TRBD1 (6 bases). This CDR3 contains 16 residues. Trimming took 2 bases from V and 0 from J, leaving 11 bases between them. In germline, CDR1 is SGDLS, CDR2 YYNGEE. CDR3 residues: CASSVGAQATNEKLFF. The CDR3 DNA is TGTGCCAGCAGCGTGGGGGCGCAGGCAACTAATGAAAAACTGTTTTTT.